The 20 T cell receptor beta chains reported below all come from one sample, sequenced in a study of technical replicates of blood from a handful of donors. Using immunoSEQ multiplex PCR, the repertoire was profiled, and TCRdb retains in-frame clones only, with some absent. This table holds about 86,000 clones, 96% found once. The sample comprised T cells isolated from PBMCs. The receptors stem from a human donor in good health.

This clone has just one count. V gene TRBV5-1 combines with J gene TRBJ2-5; TRBD2 is a possible D gene (5 bases). The CDR3 runs to 15 residues. Trimming cost V 1 base and J 1 base, with 11 bases left between them. Germline values: CDR1 SGHRS, CDR2 YFSETQ. CDR3 residues: CASSLFGNAQETQYF. The DNA of the CDR3 is TGCGCCAGCAGCTTGTTCGGGAACGCCCAAGAGACCCAGTACTTC.

The chain has TRBV5-6 and TRBJ2-7, with TRBD2 identical over 12 bases. Germline values: CDR1 SGHDT, CDR2 YYEEEE. The CDR3 loop spans 15 amino acids. The ends lost 5 bases at V and 3 bases at J; junction bases unmatched: 6. CDR3 protein: CASSLGLAGLYEQYF. DNA for the CDR3: TGTGCCAGCAGTCTCGGACTAGCGGGACTCTACGAGCAGTACTTC.

The V call is TRBV7-7, the J call TRBJ2-3; 7 bases match TRBD2. The germline V gene encodes CDR1 SSHAT and CDR2 FNYEAQ (reference sequence). The CDR3 totals 16 residues. With 1 base clipped from V and 2 bases from J, the junction kept 6 bases outside the gene matches. Here the CDR3 reads CASSLGIAGTTDTQYF. DNA for the CDR3: TGTGCCAGCAGCTTAGGTATAGCGGGTACCACAGATACGCAGTATTTT.

The rearrangement uses TRBV11-2 and TRBJ1-1, with D possibly TRBD1 on 5 matching bases. The CDR3 extends over 16 amino acids. Germline loops: CDR1 SGHAT, CDR2 FQNNGV. V was trimmed by 4 bases and J by 0 bases, leaving 15 bases between them. The CDR3 loop reads CASSSFGGDVNTEAFF. The CDR3, as DNA: TGTGCCAGCAGCTCCTTCGGAGGGGACGTGAACACTGAAGCTTTCTTT.

The CDR3 coding sequence is TGTGCCAGCAGCCGGGACAGGGGGTTCCTTGACTCTGAAGCTTTCTTT. Its translation is CASSRDRGFLDSEAFF. The V gene is TRBV7-3, the J gene TRBJ1-1; TRBD1 matches 11 bases. The germline V gene has CDR1 SGHTA and CDR2 FQGTGA. The CDR3 contains 16 residues. The V segment lost 5 bases and the J segment 6 bases; nucleotides outside the gene matches: 11.

CDR3 in amino acids: CASSTGREEKLFF. The CDR3 bases are TGTGCCAGCAGCACAGGTCGTGAGGAAAAACTGTTTTTT. The chain joins TRBV14 to TRBJ1-4; D may be TRBD1 (5 bases). Germline V gene data show CDR1 as SGHDN and CDR2 as FVKESK. Trimming pared 5 bases from V and 8 bases from J, leaving 12 bases between. CDR3 size: 13 residues.

The rearrangement links TRBV2 to TRBJ1-1, with D unclear. CDR1 is SNHLY and CDR2 is FYNNEI in the germline V gene. V was cut by 7 bases and J by 6 bases, with 21 bases left in between. The CDR3 covers 15 residues. DNA for the CDR3: TGTGCCAGCAACCCAACGTCGGGTTCTAGCTCTGAAGCTTTCTTT. Translated, it gives CASNPTSGSSSEAFF.

The chain combines TRBV9 with TRBJ2-1; perhaps TRBD1 as D (6 bases). V dropped 3 bases and J dropped 8 bases, with 6 bases sitting between them. Germline lookup yields CDR1 SGDLS and CDR2 YYNGEE. The CDR3 runs 11 residues. Here the CDR3 reads CASSEGDEQFF. The DNA of the CDR3 is TGTGCCAGCAGCGAGGGGGATGAGCAGTTCTTC.

The chain employs TRBV5-1 and TRBJ2-3; 10 nucleotides align to TRBD2. Germline V gene lookup returns CDR1 SGHRS and CDR2 YFSETQ. J was trimmed by 3 bases and V by 3 bases; bases with no gene match: 16. The length of the CDR3 is 19 residues. The CDR3: CASSSLGLAGGSMTDTQYF. The CDR3 coding sequence is TGCGCCAGCAGCTCCTTGGGTTTAGCGGGAGGTAGCATGACAGATACGCAGTATTTT. Complete variable domain (other parts from reference TRBV5-1 and TRBJ2-3): KAGVTQTPRYLIKTRGQQVTLSCSPISGHRSVSWYQQTPGQGLQFLFEYFSETQRNKGNFPGRFSGRQFSNSRSEMNVSTLELGDSALYLCASSSLGLAGGSMTDTQYFGPGTRLTVL.

J is TRBJ2-7 and V is TRBV2, with D uncertain. This CDR3 spans 15 amino acids. Germline CDR1 and CDR2: SNHLY and FYNNEI. The V and J ends lost 3 bases and 5 bases respectively, with 17 bases between them. The CDR3 DNA reads as TGTGCCAGCAGTGATTCCTTGGAAACAGTCGACGAGCAGTACTTC. Translating it yields CASSDSLETVDEQYF.

The rearrangement uses TRBV19 and TRBJ1-4; possibly TRBD1 for D (5 bases). Trimming removed 5 bases from V and 8 bases from J, with 21 bases in between. The CDR3 covers 16 residues. CDR1 is LNHDA, CDR2 SQIVND, per germline (reference sequence). The CDR3 nucleotides are TGTGCCAGTAGTCCCCGGGGAGGGGCTTCTCGGGAAAAACTGTTTTTT. Translating it yields CASSPRGGASREKLFF.

The chain employs TRBV7-2 and TRBJ2-7; tentatively, D is TRBD1 (5 bases). The CDR3 extends over 13 amino acids. Germline V gene lookup returns CDR1 SGHTA and CDR2 FQGNSA. Trimming stripped 1 base from V and 4 bases from J, with 8 bases between. CDR3 in amino acids: CASSLGTKYEQYF. The CDR3 region has the DNA TGTGCCAGCAGCTTAGGGACAAAATACGAGCAGTACTTC.

The chain joins TRBV5-4 to TRBJ2-7, with 8 bases matching TRBD2. Losses at the gene ends were 4 bases for V and 3 bases for J; bases not matched to a gene: 6. There are 14 residues in the CDR3. Per the germline V gene, CDR1 is SGHNT and CDR2 is YYREEE (reference sequence). The CDR3 loop reads CASSRLSGNYEQYF. Here the CDR3 DNA reads TGTGCCAGCAGCAGACTTAGCGGGAACTACGAGCAGTACTTC.

Only one count was recorded for this clone. The chain links TRBV2 to TRBJ2-3; D might be TRBD2 (9 bases). Germline V gene data show CDR1 as SNHLY and CDR2 as FYNNEI. Deletions cut 4 bases from V and 2 bases from J, with 22 bases between. This CDR3 is built from 18 residues. CDR3 sequence (DNA): TGTGCCAGCAGTGGCCCAGTTCTAGCGGGACAGGTCACAGATACGCAGTATTTT. It encodes CASSGPVLAGQVTDTQYF. Together with reference TRBV2 and TRBJ2-3, the CDR3 gives the full variable domain: EPEVTQTPSHQVTQMGQEVILRCVPISNHLYFYWYRQILGQKVEFLVSFYNNEISEKSEIFDDQFSVERPDGSNFTLKIRSTKLEDSAMYFCASSGPVLAGQVTDTQYFGPGTRLTVL.

This sequence joins TRBV6-6 and TRBJ2-6; no clear D. The V gene lost 0 bases and the J gene lost 0 bases, with 3 bases spanning the gap. The CDR3 spans 15 residues. Germline V gene lookup returns CDR1 MNHNY and CDR2 SVGAGI (reference sequence). The CDR3 reads CASSYSSSGANVLTF. The CDR3 bases are TGTGCCAGCAGTTACTCTAGCTCTGGGGCCAACGTCCTGACTTTC.

The V gene is TRBV6-1, the J gene TRBJ2-3; D is possibly TRBD2 (6 bases). Germline lookup yields CDR1 MNHNS and CDR2 SASEGT. This CDR3 contains 14 residues. V gave up 8 bases and J gave up 3 bases, with 15 bases separating them. CDR3 bases: TGTGCCAGCGCCTGGACGGCGGGAACAGATACGCAGTATTTT. It encodes CASAWTAGTDTQYF.

This chain connects TRBV9 to TRBJ2-3, with TRBD2 identical over 11 bases. This CDR3 spans 18 amino acids. The J segment lost 2 bases and the V segment lost 4 bases, leaving 12 bases of the junction unmatched. Germline V gene lookup returns CDR1 SGDLS and CDR2 YYNGEE. The CDR3 DNA sequence: TGTGCCAGCAGCTCCCATAAGACTAGCGGGAACCCCACAGATACGCAGTATTTT. This translates into CASSSHKTSGNPTDTQYF.

The chain couples TRBV6-1 to TRBJ2-2; 11 bases align to TRBD2. The CDR3 has 16 amino acids. Germline CDR1 is MNHNS and CDR2 is SASEGT. J gave up 4 bases and V 1 base, and 2 bases lay outside the gene matches. CDR3 nucleotide sequence: TGTGCCAGCAGTGAAGGGCTAGCGGGAGGCACCGGGGAGCTGTTTTTT. Translating gives CASSEGLAGGTGELFF.

The V and J genes are TRBV2 and TRBJ1-1; D is undetermined. V shed 10 bases and J shed 0 bases, with 12 bases lying between them. The CDR3 sequence is 13 residues long. The germline CDR1 and CDR2 sequences are SNHLY and FYNNEI. CDR3 sequence (DNA): TGTGCCACCGACGGCAGGTTGAACACTGAAGCTTTCTTT. Amino acid sequence: CATDGRLNTEAFF.

This clone has a single count. The chain uses TRBV2 and TRBJ1-1; D is possibly TRBD1 (5 bases). Trimming pared 11 bases from V and 1 base from J, leaving 8 bases between. The CDR3 extends over 11 amino acids. Germline V CDR1 and CDR2: SNHLY, FYNNEI. The CDR3 here is CAGRGNTEAFF. CDR3 sequence (DNA): TGTGCCGGGAGGGGGAACACTGAAGCTTTCTTT.